The clone carrying this T cell receptor beta chain has a count of ten or more. Its antigen remains unknown. The authors incorporated unique molecular identifiers into the TCR beta cDNA libraries. Around 500,000 cDNA molecules came from about 1 to 10 million T cells. Each CDR3 protein gets one entry after TCRdb re-called the PCR reads with MiXCR. Of about 200,000 distinct CDR3 sequences detected, around 29% appear once; the ten largest clones hold approximately 3%. The data were taken from a study of post-analysis software for immune sequencing data. Overall study context: Included among the disease courses, which were recorded for the cohort, were relapsing-remitting, secondary progressive and progressive-relapsing multiple sclerosis. Study-wide findings and caveats: A significant reduction in normalized Chao1 diversity was observed in multiple sclerosis patients versus controls. Pronounced co-clustering by F measure was evident among identically batched samples.

The sequence derives from a girl between 2 and 17 years old with multiple sclerosis. Sequences were obtained from blood.

The chain's CDR3 is CASSQMATGETQYF. DNA of the CDR3: TGTGCCAGCAGCCAGATGGCCACGGGGGAGACCCAGTACTTC. This chain joins TRBV3-1 and TRBJ2-5, with a weak D call TRBD2 (5 bases). The germline V and J ends were trimmed by 3 bases and 5 bases, with 13 bases remaining between them. The CDR3 is made up of 14 amino acids. Germline V gene lookup returns CDR1 LGHDT and CDR2 YNNKEL (reference sequence).